These T cell receptor beta chains were read from a single sample in a study of control samples from healthy donors and cancer patients. Here immunoSEQ multiplex PCR was the method, and the copy in TCRdb shows in-frame clones only, minus some. The sample has 90,000 to 100,000 clones, approximately 84% seen once; the top ten hold 38%. Material: PBMCs. The receptors shown here come from a man between 65 and 79 years old with lung cancer. Each CDR3 is given with its conserved first and last residue. The D gene is left open where the match is weak. Only part of the rows carry a size: once, few, many, or a class if the clone is expanded.

clone_size,j_call,d_call,v_call,cdr3_nt,cdr3_aa
once,TRBJ2-7,-,TRBV4-3,TGCGCCAGCAGCCAAGACTTAGCCTACGAGCAGTACTTC,CASSQDLAYEQYF
-,TRBJ1-5,TRBD1,TRBV6-1,TGTGCCAGCAGTGAGGGGACAGGGGGTGTTCAGCCCCAGCATTTT,CASSEGTGGVQPQHF
-,TRBJ2-5,TRBD1,TRBV24-1,TGTGCCACCAGTGATTCCGGGACAGGCAAAGAGACCCAGTACTTC,CATSDSGTGKETQYF
-,TRBJ2-7,-,TRBV18,TGTGCCAGCTCACTAGGGGGAAGTGTGGTCGAGCAGTACTTC,CASSLGGSVVEQYF
-,TRBJ1-5,TRBD1,TRBV27,TGTGCCAGCAGGCCTAACAGGGGGAGTCAGCCCCAGCATTTT,CASRPNRGSQPQHF
-,TRBJ2-1,TRBD2,TRBV7-3,TGTGCCAGCAGCCCACCCCCGGGGGCGGGGGGGCCTAATGAGCAGTTCTTC,CASSPPPGAGGPNEQFF
-,TRBJ2-2,-,TRBV11-2,TGTGCCAGCAGCTTAGAAGGCAGTTTCACCGGGGAGCTGTTTTTT,CASSLEGSFTGELFF
once,TRBJ2-7,TRBD1,TRBV2,TGTGCCAGCAGTTATAGATGGGGACAGGGACGAGAGCAGTACTTC,CASSYRWGQGREQYF
-,TRBJ2-1,-,TRBV19,TGTGCCAGTAGTCCCAAGGGACTTGTTTCGACCTACAATGAGCAGTTCTTC,CASSPKGLVSTYNEQFF
-,TRBJ2-3,TRBD2,TRBV7-2,TGTGCCAGCAGCTTGAAGACTAGCGGGGGGGCTAGCACAGATACGCAGTATTTT,CASSLKTSGGASTDTQYF
-,TRBJ1-2,-,TRBV5-4,TGTGCCAGCAGCTCTGGACTGAATAACTATGGCTACACCTTC,CASSSGLNNYGYTF
-,TRBJ1-5,-,TRBV6-5,TGTGCCAGCACCCTCACACAAAATCAGCCCCAGCATTTT,CASTLTQNQPQHF
-,TRBJ2-3,-,TRBV3-1/TRBV3-2,TGTGCCAGCAGCCAAGTCGTTATGGGTACCCGGGGGAGAAGTACGCAGTATTTT,CASSQVVMGTRGRSTQYF
-,TRBJ1-3,-,TRBV7-2,TGTGCCAGCACGCTCGGAGTGGATTTAATCTCTGGAAACACCATATATTTT,CASTLGVDLISGNTIYF
-,TRBJ1-2,-,TRBV4-2,TGTGCCAGCAGCCAAGACGTTGCAGGGCGCTATGGCTACACCTTC,CASSQDVAGRYGYTF
-,TRBJ2-7,TRBD1,TRBV5-4,TGTGCCAGCAGCTTGGCAGGGACAGGGCCCTACGAGCAGTACTTC,CASSLAGTGPYEQYF
-,TRBJ2-7,-,TRBV20-1,TGCAGTGCTAGTGTTGGCTCGGGGAGCTACGAGCAGTACTTC,CSASVGSGSYEQYF
-,TRBJ2-6,TRBD1,TRBV10-2,TGCGCCAGCGGGACAGGGCACTCTGGGGCCAACGTCCTGACTTTC,CASGTGHSGANVLTF
-,TRBJ2-7,TRBD2,TRBV28,TGTGCCAGCAGTTCAGGTAGCGGGGGTTCCTACGAGCAGTACTTC,CASSSGSGGSYEQYF
-,TRBJ2-3,-,TRBV19,TGTGCCAGTAGACAGGACTCCAATACGCAGTATTTT,CASRQDSNTQYF
-,TRBJ2-7,TRBD1,TRBV12-5,TGTGCTAGTGAATTGGACAGGGGAGTGGACGAGCAGTACTTC,CASELDRGVDEQYF
few,TRBJ1-2,TRBD1,TRBV30,TGTGCCTGGAGTCCTAAGACAGGGAACTATGGCTACACCTTC,CAWSPKTGNYGYTF
-,TRBJ2-7,-,TRBV7-8,TGTGCCAGCAGCTTGATGGTCCGGTTCTCCTACGAGCAGTACTTC,CASSLMVRFSYEQYF
-,TRBJ1-4,TRBD1,TRBV30,TGTGCCTGGACGGGACAGGCTAATGAAAAACTGTTTTTT,CAWTGQANEKLFF
-,TRBJ2-5,TRBD1,TRBV3-1/TRBV3-2,TGTGCCAGCAGCCAACCGGGACAGGGGGAAGAGACCCAGTACTTC,CASSQPGQGEETQYF
-,TRBJ2-1,TRBD1,TRBV6-5,TGTGCCAGCAGTTACCATGGACAGGGGGCTTACAATGAGCAGTTCTTC,CASSYHGQGAYNEQFF
many,TRBJ2-1,-,TRBV12-3/TRBV12-4,TGTGCCAGCAGCTCCCTTAGCGGAAATGAGCAGTTCTTC,CASSSLSGNEQFF
-,TRBJ1-1,TRBD1,TRBV9,TGTGCCAGCAGCGTAGGCTCAGGGGGGCGAGGAACTGAAGCTTTCTTT,CASSVGSGGRGTEAFF
-,TRBJ1-4,-,TRBV19,TGTGCCACTAACCGACAGGCGGCCCGGGGGGAAAAACTGTTTTTT,CATNRQAARGEKLFF
-,TRBJ1-6,-,TRBV9,TGTGCCAGCAGCGTAGGCAGCTATAATTCACCCCTCCACTTT,CASSVGSYNSPLHF
-,TRBJ2-2,-,TRBV5-1,TGCGCCAGCAGCTTGGGGGTATCGAACACCGGGGAGCTGTTTTTT,CASSLGVSNTGELFF
-,TRBJ1-2,TRBD1,TRBV5-1,TGCGCCAGCAGCTCCGGGACAGCAGGCCCGTCGGATGGCTACACCTTC,CASSSGTAGPSDGYTF
-,TRBJ1-2,TRBD1,TRBV6-5,TGTGCCAGCAGGAGACAGGGAGTGAACTATGGCTACACCTTC,CASRRQGVNYGYTF
-,TRBJ2-7,TRBD1,TRBV10-2,TGCGCCAGCAGTAACAGGGGAACCTACGAGCAGTACTTC,CASSNRGTYEQYF
-,TRBJ2-3,-,TRBV6-4,TGTGCCAGCAGTGACCTTACGACGGATACGCAGTATTTT,CASSDLTTDTQYF
-,TRBJ2-5,-,TRBV11-2,TGTGCCAGCAGCTCCCCGGCCCAGCCGTGGACCCAGTACTTC,CASSSPAQPWTQYF
few,TRBJ2-1,TRBD1,TRBV27,TGTGCCAGCAGTTTAGGGGGGACAGGTGGATACAATGAGCAGTTCTTC,CASSLGGTGGYNEQFF
-,TRBJ1-5,TRBD1,TRBV6-5,TGTGCCAGCAGACCCCAGGGGGCTAACAATCAGCCCCAGCATTTT,CASRPQGANNQPQHF
many,TRBJ1-5,-,TRBV4-1,TGCGCCAGCAGCCAAAGTGCTCGTTCGAGCAATCAGCCCCAGCATTTT,CASSQSARSSNQPQHF
few,TRBJ2-3,TRBD2,TRBV5-1,TGCGCCAGCAGCCTGACTAGCGGAAGCACAGATACGCAGTATTTT,CASSLTSGSTDTQYF
-,TRBJ2-5,-,TRBV19,TGTGCCAGTAGTATAGTCGGGGCGTACCAAGAGACCCAGTACTTC,CASSIVGAYQETQYF
-,TRBJ2-5,-,TRBV5-1,TGCGCCAGCAGCTTGACCCGCTTACAGGTGGGCCAAGAGACCCAGTACTTC,CASSLTRLQVGQETQYF
-,TRBJ2-3,TRBD2,TRBV7-2,TGTGCCAGCAGCCCAGGACTAGCGGGGAATACGCAGTATTTT,CASSPGLAGNTQYF
-,TRBJ2-7,-,TRBV6-4,TGTGCCAGCAGTGAAGGCAGGGGAACCACCTACGAGCAGTACTTC,CASSEGRGTTYEQYF
-,TRBJ1-1,TRBD1,TRBV5-1,TGCGCCAGCAGAGCAAGCGGCGGACAGGGGGCTACTGAAGCTTTCTTT,CASRASGGQGATEAFF
once,TRBJ1-3,-,TRBV19,TGTGCCAGTACCATAGGAAAAGGATCTGGAAACACCATATATTTT,CASTIGKGSGNTIYF
-,TRBJ1-6,-,TRBV2,TGTGCCAGCAGTATACCTCCCGGGACAAGCTCCTATAATTCACCCCTCCACTTT,CASSIPPGTSSYNSPLHF
-,TRBJ1-1,TRBD1,TRBV27,TGTGCCAGCAGTCCCTCCTGGACAGGGAGCACTGAAGCTTTCTTT,CASSPSWTGSTEAFF
-,TRBJ1-1,-,TRBV7-9,TGTGCCAGCGGCCAGGGATACACTGAAGCTTTCTTT,CASGQGYTEAFF
-,TRBJ1-3,TRBD1,TRBV11-2,TGTGCCAGCAGCTATCGACAGGGGGGAATGGGGGGAAACACCATATATTTT,CASSYRQGGMGGNTIYF
-,TRBJ2-3,-,TRBV3-1/TRBV3-2,TGTGCCAGCAGCCAAGTCCGGTCTATGGCTACGCAGTATTTT,CASSQVRSMATQYF
-,TRBJ1-1,-,TRBV6-2/TRBV6-3,TGTGCCAGCAGTTACCTGTCTAACACTGAAGCTTTCTTT,CASSYLSNTEAFF
-,TRBJ1-2,-,TRBV24-1,TGTGCCACCAGTGGCAGGGTCAACTATGGCTACACCTTC,CATSGRVNYGYTF
-,TRBJ1-5,-,TRBV7-2,TGTGCCAGCAGCCAACAGGGAGGCAATCAGCCCCAGCATTTT,CASSQQGGNQPQHF
-,TRBJ1-5,-,TRBV2,TGTGCCAGCGGGGGACCCCAGCATTTT,CASGGPQHF
-,TRBJ1-1,TRBD1,TRBV18,TGTGCCAGCTCCGGACAGGGGGCGCACACTGAAGCTTTCTTT,CASSGQGAHTEAFF